This paragraph reports one TCR beta chain. Its antigen is currently not known. No qualities accompany the bases; no much larger clone lies one base away. CDR1 and CDR2, looked up from the germline V gene (reference sequence), are DFQATT and SNEGSKA. Taken from cysteine to phenylalanine, the CDR3 has 15 residues. Just the 45-base CDR3 DNA is kept, in frame starting at base 1. The germline V end is reduced by 0 bases and the J end by 4 bases; junction bases left unmatched: 5. The source of the sample is a study of vaccination and CD4 T cells after COVID-19 (dated by TCRdb to the early 2020s). At the level of the whole study: Convalescent patients had a positive SARS-CoV-2 result on nasal swab PCR, and of these patients, several had mild disease and one had severe disease. Six males and four females were included in the convalescent cohort, with two Hispanic individuals, seven Caucasians, two Asians and one multiracial person represented. In 10 COVID-19 convalescent patients and a few infection-naive healthy vaccine recipients, researchers compared the spike-specific CD4+ TCR repertoire from before mRNA vaccination with the repertoire from after. Culture stimuli were overlapping spike peptide pools from SARS-CoV-2 and from the common cold coronaviruses HCoV-NL63, HCoV-OC43 and HCoV-229E. In control cultures, a CEFX viral epitope pool was used as positive control, an HIV-1 Nef peptide pool was used as negative control, or no peptide was added. Post-COVID blood samples from convalescent patients were collected a median of roughly 100 days after diagnosis, with a range of roughly 35 to 161 days. Post-vaccine blood samples were collected a median of approximately eleven weeks after the second vaccine dose, ranging from about 14 to 241 days. Participants got two doses of the Pfizer-BioNTech BNT162b2 vaccine (n=8) or two doses of the Moderna mRNA-1273 vaccine (n=2). General study outcomes and caveats: Among convalescent patients, a median 86.3% of the SARS-CoV-2-reactive clones seen after vaccination appeared only after vaccination, which suggests priming specific to the vaccine. Of the vaccine-specific clones in convalescent patients, 304 of 307, or nearly all, reacted only to SARS-CoV-2 spike and did not cross-react with common cold coronaviruses. Although the median number of SARS-CoV-2-reactive clonotypes went up from around 20 after infection to about 38 after vaccination, the increase was not significant. Only a relatively small number of convalescent patients were included in the study, and early timepoints following natural infection were not analyzed.

The treatment or condition label here, explained by the study, means: roughly ten-day PBMC culture with coronavirus spike peptide pools or control peptides (ViraFEST assay). To expand antigen-specific T cells with peptide pools and then pick out the expanded clonotypes through TCR sequencing, the study relied on the ViraFEST assay. The convalescent patients' positive SARS-CoV-2 PCR tests were from March to December 2020, which was before the Alpha, Beta and Delta variants emerged in the United States. Each well held millions of PBMCs cultured in IMDM containing around 5% human AB serum and about 10 IU/ml IL-2, with 9 to 10 ug/ml peptide pools added. On days 3 and 7, half of the culture medium was replaced with fresh IL-2-containing medium. After around 10 days of culture, CD4+ T cells were isolated by negative selection with the EasySep CD4+ T cell isolation kit. PBMCs were separated from whole blood using Ficoll-Paque Plus gradient centrifugation and then either used fresh or cryopreserved at -140C. In general, triplicate wells were set up for every culture condition.

Receptor amplification or capture employed PCR. DNA from cultured CD4+ T cells was subjected to TCR sequencing with the Oncomine TCR Beta short-read assay at the Johns Hopkins FTIC core. The QIAamp micro DNA kit was used to extract genomic DNA from the cultured CD4+ T cells. The Oncomine TCR Beta libraries from cultured CD4+ T cells were pooled using unique dual indexes and then sequenced on an Illumina iSeq 100. The published analysis was carried out like this. Non-productive sequences were filtered out, and CDR3s that did not start with C, did not end with F or W, or were shorter than 7 amino acids were discarded. Antigen-specific clonotypes were identified using the MANAFEST web application through comparison of peptide-stimulated wells with reference and other culture wells. To be called positive, a clone needed an FDR below 0.05, an odds ratio above 5, and a productive frequency above 0.1% in at least two of three replicate wells. A clonotype was classed as cross-reactive if the clonotype showed significant expansion both in SARS-CoV-2 spike wells and in at least one common cold coronavirus spike condition. Similarity between CDR3 sequences was evaluated in R version 3.6.1 using Levenshtein distances (stringdist) and unrooted phylogenetic trees (ape). Through fastp at Q25 and MiXCR, TCRdb rebuilt clones from the public reads, retaining in-frame beta chains. When rows share a CDR3 protein, they turn into one entry using the most common DNA and genes. The V and J calls come from TCRdb's annotation, not from the publication. Present in this sample are approximately 12,000 distinct CDR3 sequences, approximately 60% of which were seen just once. The ten largest clones take up under 8.5% of the sample.

This sequence was found in a human donor who had recovered from COVID-19. Rearrangement joined TRBV20-1 to TRBJ2-1; 8 middle bases align to TRBD2. The sequences come from CD4+ T cells from blood, cultured in vitro, collected before SARS-CoV-2 vaccination. The nucleotide sequence is TGCAGTGCTAGAGAAAGCGGGAGTATATACAATGAGCAGTTCTTC. Its protein product is CSARESGSIYNEQFF.